The next 16 T cell receptor beta chains were all read from a single sample in a study of T-cell memory formation after mild COVID-19. TCRdb fed the 5' RACE reads into MiXCR, producing one record per CDR3 protein. The table has some 250,000 distinct CDR3 sequences, over 15% seen once; the top ten hold 23%. Sequencing input: PBMCs or a T cell subset sorted from them (not recorded which). The source of these receptors is a man aged 18 to 29 who had mild COVID-19 (a few samples of this study predate the infection). Cell type and time point are not known.

The chain links TRBV7-9 to TRBJ1-2; D may be TRBD1 (6 bases). V lost 2 bases and J 1 base, leaving 11 bases between the germline ends. This CDR3 spans 15 amino acids. CDR1 and CDR2 (germline): SEHNR, FQNEAQ (reference sequence). Here the CDR3 DNA reads TGTGCCAGCAGCTTATTGCAGGGGATTAACTATGGCTACACCTTC. Its protein is CASSLLQGINYGYTF.

This clonotype came up many times. This chain links TRBV7-2 with TRBJ2-1; 8 positions match TRBD2. The CDR3 is 15 residues long. Trimming cost V 6 bases and J 6 bases; bases outside gene matches: 10. The germline V gene has CDR1 SGHTA and CDR2 FQGNSA. CDR3 nucleotide sequence: TGTGCCAGCAGTTATTACACCGGGACTAGCAATGAGCAGTTCTTC. Translated: CASSYYTGTSNEQFF.

The table lists this clonotype with a few counts. The chain joins TRBV7-6 to TRBJ1-6, with D maybe TRBD1 (5 bases). Germline CDR1 reads SGHVS; CDR2 reads FNYEAQ. Trimming left V 5 bases short and J 0 bases short, with 11 bases between. There are 16 residues in the CDR3. The CDR3 loop reads CASSPRDGSYNSPLHF. For the CDR3, the DNA is TGTGCCAGCAGCCCCCGGGACGGCTCCTATAATTCACCCCTCCACTTT. Full variable domain (remainder filled in from reference TRBV7-6 and TRBJ1-6): GAGVSQSPRYKVTKRGQDVALRCDPISGHVSLYWYRQALGQGPEFLTYFNYEAQQDKSGLPNDRFSAERPEGSISTLTIQRTEQRDSAMYRCASSPRDGSYNSPLHFGNGTRLTVT.

The chain joins TRBV4-2 to TRBJ1-1; 7 nucleotides line up with TRBD1. V shed 1 base, J shed 1 base, and the junction held 3 bases outside the gene matches. The CDR3 extends over 15 amino acids. CDR1 and CDR2 from the germline V gene are LGHNA and YNFKEQ. This CDR3 is CASSQVAGGNTEAFF. The CDR3 DNA reads TGTGCCAGCAGCCAAGTAGCAGGGGGGAACACTGAAGCTTTCTTT.

The chain is built from TRBV7-8 and TRBJ2-1; 8 nucleotides match TRBD2. The germline gives CDR1 SGHVS, CDR2 FQNEAQ. V lost 0 bases and J lost 7; bases outside the gene matches: 5. This CDR3 comprises 15 residues. The CDR3 bases are TGTGCCAGCAGCTTAGCTAGCGGGGAGTGGAATGAGCAGTTCTTC. This sequence encodes CASSLASGEWNEQFF.

A few counts support this clonotype. This sequence joins TRBV6-2 or TRBV6-3 and TRBJ2-1; D unresolved. Germline V CDR1 and CDR2: MNHEY, SVGEGT. Trimming stripped 6 bases from V and 10 bases from J, with 16 bases between. CDR3 length: 13 residues. CDR3 sequence: CASRDTGPREQFF. CDR3 DNA sequence: TGTGCCAGCAGAGATACTGGTCCCAGGGAGCAGTTCTTC.

The rearrangement links TRBV28 to TRBJ2-7, with 7 bases aligning to TRBD1. CDR3 size: 14 residues. Germline CDR1 is MDHEN and CDR2 is SYDVKM. Trimming at V came to 6 bases and at J to 3 bases, leaving 8 bases not matched to a gene. The DNA for the CDR3 is TGTGCCAGCAGCCATTCGGACAGGAACTACGAGCAGTACTTC. This encodes CASSHSDRNYEQYF.

There are a few counts of this clonotype. The genes are TRBV18 and TRBJ1-1; 9 positions match TRBD1. Unmatched junction bases numbered 9, after V lost 3 bases and J lost 13 bases. The CDR3 covers 13 residues. Germline V CDR1 and CDR2: KGHSH, LQKENI. In DNA form, the CDR3 reads TGTGCCAGCTCACCTCGGGACAGGGAGGGTCTTTTCTTT. Protein sequence: CASSPRDREGLFF.

This clonotype was counted a few times. The chain has TRBV28 and TRBJ1-5; D not resolved. The CDR3 totals 12 residues. From germline, CDR1 is MDHEN and CDR2 SYDVKM. The V end was cut by 4 bases, the J end by 5 bases, with 6 bases between. This chain's CDR3 is CASSSVHQPQHF. CDR3 DNA sequence: TGTGCCAGCAGTTCCGTTCATCAGCCCCAGCATTTT.

The chain combines TRBV25-1 with TRBJ2-2; 9 bases map to TRBD2. The CDR3 covers 16 residues. The J segment lost 5 bases and the V segment lost 3 bases, leaving 7 bases of the junction unmatched. Germline V lookup: CDR1 MGHDK, CDR2 SYGVNS. DNA of the CDR3: TGTGCCAGCAGTGACCTAGCGGGGATAAGAACCGGGGAGCTGTTTTTT. It encodes CASSDLAGIRTGELFF.

The table lists this clonotype with many counts. The chain couples TRBV28 to TRBJ2-3; D gene ambiguous. The CDR3 covers 12 residues. Germline V gene data show CDR1 as MDHEN and CDR2 as SYDVKM. The V end was cut by 6 bases, the J end by 6 bases, with 10 bases between. The chain's CDR3 is CASSPRRDTQYF. CDR3 in DNA: TGTGCCAGCAGCCCCCGGCGCGATACGCAGTATTTT.

This clonotype showed up just a few times. V gene TRBV24-1 combines with J gene TRBJ2-7; the D gene is possibly TRBD1 (6 bases). V was shortened by 4 bases and J by 4 bases, with 16 bases between the two germline ends. The germline V gene encodes CDR1 KGHDR and CDR2 SFDVKD. The CDR3 contains 15 residues. The CDR3 loop is CATSDDQGNSYEQYV. DNA for the CDR3: TGTGCCACCAGTGACGACCAGGGGAATTCGTACGAGCAGTACGTC.

This clonotype was detected many times. V gene TRBV29-1 combines with J gene TRBJ2-7; TRBD1 or TRBD2 may be the D gene (5 bases each). Trimming left V 8 bases short and J 0 bases short, with 14 bases between. Germline CDR1 and CDR2: SQVTM and ANQGSEA. CDR3 length: 13 amino acids. The CDR3 spells CSRGDGRSYEQYV. In DNA form, the CDR3 reads TGCAGCCGAGGGGACGGACGCTCCTACGAGCAGTACGTC.

This clonotype has a handful of counts. The CDR3: CASGVGASNQPQHF. The CDR3 bases are TGTGCCAGCGGAGTCGGCGCCAGCAATCAGCCCCAGCATTTT. This sequence joins TRBV12-3 or TRBV12-4 and TRBJ1-5, with unresolved D. Trimming stripped 8 bases from V and 1 base from J, with 12 bases between. CDR3 size: 14 residues.

V usage is TRBV7-8 and J usage is TRBJ1-1; D is undetermined. The V gene lost 3 bases and the J gene lost 1 base, with 9 bases spanning the gap. The CDR3 contains 14 residues. In germline, CDR1 is SGHVS, CDR2 FQNEAQ. CDR3 sequence: CASSFTEGNTEAFF. The CDR3 DNA sequence: TGTGCCAGCAGCTTTACGGAGGGGAACACTGAAGCTTTCTTT.

This chain connects TRBV6-6 to TRBJ1-2; D is undetermined. Germline-derived CDR1 and CDR2 are MNHNY and SVGAGI (reference sequence). This CDR3 is 14 amino acids long. Trimming pared 4 bases from V and 4 bases from J, leaving 13 bases between. The CDR3 nucleotides read TGTGCCAGCAGTTGGGCAGATTTGAGCTATGGCTACACCTTC. Its translation is CASSWADLSYGYTF.